This T cell receptor beta chain was sequenced during a study of Graves' ophthalmopathy and Graves' hyperthyroidism. Study context: Ahead of any treatment, peripheral blood was obtained at the initial diagnosis. Findings of the study overall: The majority of expanded thyroid clonotypes above 0.001 frequency also occurred in blood.

From RNA, the CDR3 regions of TCR beta chains were amplified and sequenced. The first round was an RT-PCR with HTBI primers, and the second round was a multiplex PCR. MiXCR was run by TCRdb on the multiplex PCR reads, yielding one entry per CDR3 protein. Seen here are over 500,000 distinct CDR3 sequences, about 20% observed once, and the top ten hold approximately 7.7%. This clonotype occurred many times. The antigen remains undetermined. This CDR3 has 13 residues. Between the trimmed V and J ends, which lost 2 bases and 0 bases, there was a span of 6 bases. Germline V gives CDR1 SGHNT, CDR2 YYREEE (reference sequence).

This clonotype originated in a woman aged 18-30 years with stable Graves' hyperthyroidism. Some clones in this sample may be carry-over from other donors' samples. The sequencing input was peripheral blood. The V and J genes are TRBV5-4 and TRBJ2-7; no definite D call. The CDR3 bases are TGTGCCAGCAGCTTAAAGAGCTCCTACGAGCAGTACTTC. Translating gives CASSLKSSYEQYF.